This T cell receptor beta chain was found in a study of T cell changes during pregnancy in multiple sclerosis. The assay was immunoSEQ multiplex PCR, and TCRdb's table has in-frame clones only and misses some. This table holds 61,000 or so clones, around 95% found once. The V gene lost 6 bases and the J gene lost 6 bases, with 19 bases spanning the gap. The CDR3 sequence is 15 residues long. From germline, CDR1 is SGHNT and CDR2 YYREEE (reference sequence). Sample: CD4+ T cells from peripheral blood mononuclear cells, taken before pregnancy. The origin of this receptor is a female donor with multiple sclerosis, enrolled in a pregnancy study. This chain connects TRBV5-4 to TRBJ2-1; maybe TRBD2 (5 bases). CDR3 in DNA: TGTGCCAGCAAGATTTGGAATCGGGGTAGCAATGAGCAGTTCTTC. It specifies CASKIWNRGSNEQFF.